One sample yielded the 14 T cell receptor beta chains listed below, sequenced in a study of blood T cell repertoires in COVID-19. Clones were read by immunoSEQ multiplex PCR, and TCRdb kept only the in-frame ones, dropping some. The table records about 140,000 clones, around 87% of them present only once. Sequences were obtained from PBMCs or T cells enriched from blood (not recorded which). The receptors were gathered from a man in his 60s who had recovered from COVID-19.

The rearrangement links TRBV11-3 to TRBJ1-6, with D hard to call. Trimming removed 2 bases at V and 7 bases at J, with 6 bases between. The germline CDR1 and CDR2 sequences are SGHNT and YENEEA. The CDR3 spans 13 residues. The CDR3 DNA is TGTGCCAGCAGCTTAAGCCCAAATTCACCCCTCCACTTT. This sequence encodes CASSLSPNSPLHF.

This clone was recorded once. V gene TRBV30 combines with J gene TRBJ2-5, with 8 nucleotides matching TRBD1. V shed 3 bases, J shed 0 bases, and the junction held 6 bases outside the gene matches. This CDR3 contains 15 residues. The V gene's germline CDR1 is GTSNPN and CDR2 SVGIG (reference sequence). DNA for the CDR3: TGTGCCTGGAGACGCTTACAGGGGGACCAAGAGACCCAGTACTTC. Its protein is CAWRRLQGDQETQYF.

The gene calls are TRBV5-6 and TRBJ1-1; 7 positions agree with TRBD1. Trimming at V came to 3 bases and at J to 0 bases, leaving 2 bases not matched to a gene. Germline V gene lookup returns CDR1 SGHDT and CDR2 YYEEEE. The CDR3 sequence is 14 residues long. CDR3 in amino acids: CASSWGQLNTEAFF. CDR3 sequence (DNA): TGTGCCAGCAGCTGGGGACAGTTGAACACTGAAGCTTTCTTT. The variable domain in full, with the rest retrieved from reference TRBV5-6 and TRBJ1-1, is DAGVTQSPTHLIKTRGQQVTLRCSPKSGHDTVSWYQQALGQGPQFIFQYYEEEERQRGNFPDRFSGHQFPNYSSELNVNALLLGDSALYLCASSWGQLNTEAFFGQGTRLTVV.

The J gene is TRBJ2-7, the V gene TRBV3-1 (or the pseudogene TRBV3-2); possibly TRBD2 for D (5 bases). The length of the CDR3 is 13 residues. CDR1 and CDR2 (germline): LGHDT, YNNKEL (reference sequence). The ends were cut back, 5 bases at V and 5 bases at J, with 13 bases in the middle. The CDR3 region is CASSSRVVDEQYF. Here the CDR3 DNA reads TGTGCCAGCAGCTCGAGGGTCGTGGACGAGCAGTACTTC.

V and J are TRBV5-1 and TRBJ1-2, with 7 nucleotides matching TRBD1. CDR3 length: 13 amino acids. Germline CDR1 reads SGHRS; CDR2 reads YFSETQ. The V and J ends lost 5 bases and 4 bases, in that order; junction bases with no gene match: 5. CDR3 residues: CASRTGLLYGYTF. The CDR3 DNA reads as TGCGCCAGCAGGACAGGGCTACTCTATGGCTACACCTTC.

The chain links TRBV6-2 or TRBV6-3 to TRBJ2-2; TRBD2 is a possible D gene (5 bases). The germline CDR1 and CDR2 sequences are MNHEY and SVGEGT. The CDR3 extends over 14 amino acids. V was cut by 5 bases and J by 7 bases, with 14 bases left in between. The CDR3 spells CASSMDFPLGELFF. The CDR3 nucleotides are TGTGCCAGCAGTATGGACTTCCCTCTCGGGGAGCTGTTTTTT.

This chain joins TRBV11-2 and TRBJ2-7; D may be TRBD1 (6 bases). The CDR3 has 14 amino acids. Trimming took off 2 bases at V and 4 bases at J, with 12 bases between the two ends. CDR1 is SGHAT, CDR2 FQNNGV, per germline. CDR3: CASSLTPGEYEQYF. In DNA, the CDR3 is TGTGCCAGCAGCTTAACCCCAGGGGAGTACGAGCAGTACTTC.

The chain combines TRBV29-1 with TRBJ1-4; 11 bases agree with TRBD1. CDR3 length equals 14 residues. Germline CDR1 is SQVTM and CDR2 is ANQGSEA. V was clipped by 0 bases and J by 10 bases; unmatched bases: 4. DNA for the CDR3: TGCAGCGTTGAAGAAACCGGGACAGGGGGAAAACTGTTTTTT. Translating gives CSVEETGTGGKLFF.

The chain has TRBV1 and TRBJ1-5. TRBV1 is reported as a pseudogene. This CDR3 is 12 amino acids long. The CDR3 region has the DNA TGCACCAGCAGCCAAGATATGCAGCCCCAGCATTTT. It encodes CTSSQDMQPQHF.

The rearrangement joins TRBV9 to TRBJ2-1, with 10 bases lining up with TRBD2. Germline V gene sequence: CDR1 SGDLS, CDR2 YYNGEE. V was clipped by 4 bases and J by 1 base; unmatched bases: 5. CDR3 length equals 16 residues. DNA for the CDR3: TGTGCCAGCAGCCCCCAACTAGCGGGGTCCTACAATGAGCAGTTCTTC. It codes for CASSPQLAGSYNEQFF.

This chain links TRBV3-1 (or the pseudogene TRBV3-2) with TRBJ2-7; D is unclear. Germline V gene lookup returns CDR1 LGHDT and CDR2 YNNKEL (reference sequence). The CDR3 totals 14 residues. V lost 4 bases, J lost 6 bases, and 16 bases lay in between. The CDR3 region has the DNA TGTGCCAGCAGCCGCGGTGAGTCGGCGGTCGAGCAGTACTTC. Translation gives CASSRGESAVEQYF.

This clone is a singleton in its sample. The gene calls are TRBV7-6 and TRBJ2-3; TRBD1 matches at 7 bases. Germline loops: CDR1 SGHVS, CDR2 FNYEAQ. V trimming: 0 bases; J trimming: 0 bases; junction bases outside the gene matches: 9. The CDR3 is made up of 18 amino acids. CDR3 loop: CASSLAQKQGRSTDTQYF. As DNA, the CDR3 is TGTGCCAGCAGCTTAGCTCAGAAACAGGGGCGAAGCACAGATACGCAGTATTTT.

The gene calls are TRBV4-1 and TRBJ2-7, with TRBD1 matching over 10 bases. V lost 4 bases, J lost 1 base, and 4 bases stayed unmatched. This CDR3 contains 15 residues. Germline V CDR1 and CDR2: MGHRA, YSYEKL. CDR3: CASSRGQGVSYEQYF. CDR3 DNA sequence: TGCGCCAGCAGCCGCGGACAGGGGGTGTCCTACGAGCAGTACTTC.

J is TRBJ2-1 and V is TRBV5-4, with TRBD2 matching over 9 bases. This CDR3 is 15 amino acids long. Losses at the gene ends were 4 bases for V and 4 bases for J; bases not matched to a gene: 6. Germline values: CDR1 SGHNT, CDR2 YYREEE (reference sequence). The CDR3: CASSASAGGYNEQFF. The CDR3 DNA reads TGTGCCAGCAGCGCCTCAGCGGGAGGATACAATGAGCAGTTCTTC.